Shown below are 5 T cell receptor beta chains from a single sample sequenced in a study of blood T cell repertoires in COVID-19 (dated by TCRdb to about 2020). Libraries were constructed by the immunoSEQ multiplex PCR assay. The table was pulled from immuneACCESS by TCRdb, which kept in-frame rearrangements only. Such tables lose some clones; where checked, under half of the loss comes from unresolved V genes, and the rest has no known cause. A total of around 280,000 clones appear in this sample, around 90% of them only once. Of the sample, roughly 1.5% falls within the top ten clones. Sequencing used PBMCs or T cells enriched from blood (not recorded which). The receptor source for this set is a woman aged 18-30 years with acute COVID-19.

The chain recombines TRBV5-8 with TRBJ2-3; D is possibly TRBD1 (5 bases). CDR3 size: 15 residues. V lost 1 base to trimming and J lost 5 bases, with 14 bases between them. Germline CDR1 is SGHTS and CDR2 is YDEGEE. Here the CDR3 DNA reads TGTGCCAGCAGCTTGTTCGACAGCCCTAGAGATACGCAGTATTTT. Its translation: CASSLFDSPRDTQYF.

V gene TRBV18 combines with J gene TRBJ2-5; TRBD1 agrees at 11 bases. The CDR3 runs to 16 residues. Germline CDR1 is KGHSH and CDR2 is LQKENI. Trimming at V came to 3 bases and at J to 1 base, leaving 4 bases not matched to a gene. The CDR3: CASSPRTGGRQETQYF. The DNA for the CDR3 is TGTGCCAGCTCACCTCGGACAGGGGGCCGCCAAGAGACCCAGTACTTC.

A single count supports this clone. This chain uses TRBV7-9 with TRBJ2-1; D gene ambiguous. The length of the CDR3 is 13 residues. Germline CDR1 is SEHNR and CDR2 is FQNEAQ (reference sequence). Trimming took off 1 base at V and 8 bases at J, with 9 bases between the two ends. CDR3 nucleotide sequence: TGTGCCAGCAGCTTAGGGGCATGGGATGAGCAGTTCTTC. As protein: CASSLGAWDEQFF.

This sequence joins TRBV5-1 and TRBJ2-3, with D perhaps TRBD2 (6 bases). Germline CDR1 reads SGHRS; CDR2 reads YFSETQ. CDR3 length equals 14 residues. Trimming took off 8 bases at V and 2 bases at J, with 15 bases between the two ends. The CDR3, as DNA: TGCGCCAGTTGGGGGGAGCTGCACACAGATACGCAGTATTTT. It is translated as CASWGELHTDTQYF. Filled out from reference TRBV5-1 and TRBJ2-3, the complete variable domain reads KAGVTQTPRYLIKTRGQQVTLSCSPISGHRSVSWYQQTPGQGLQFLFEYFSETQRNKGNFPGRFSGRQFSNSRSEMNVSTLELGDSALYLCASWGELHTDTQYFGPGTRLTVL.

The CDR3 bases are TGTGCCAGCAGCGTAGGGGCAGGGCCTGGAAACACCATATATTTT. It codes for CASSVGAGPGNTIYF. This sequence joins TRBV9 and TRBJ1-3; possible D gene TRBD1, 5 bases. The germline V gene encodes CDR1 SGDLS and CDR2 YYNGEE. This CDR3 spans 15 amino acids. The V gene lost 0 bases and the J gene lost 2 bases, with 9 bases spanning the gap. The variable domain in full, with the rest retrieved from reference TRBV9 and TRBJ1-3, is DSGVTQTPKHLITATGQRVTLRCSPRSGDLSVYWYQQSLDQGLQFLIQYYNGEERAKGNILERFSAQQFPDLHSELNLSSLELGDSALYFCASSVGAGPGNTIYFGEGSWLTVV.